One sample yielded the 17 T cell receptor beta chains listed below, sequenced in a study of neurological immune-mediated disorders. This sample's time point: longitudinal time-point 2. TCRdb fed the 5' RACE reads into MiXCR, producing one record per CDR3 protein. Here the sample spans 40,000 to 60,000 distinct CDR3 sequences, around 12% being singletons. The sequenced material came from PBMCs. The receptors stem from a male donor with HTLV-1-associated myelopathy (HAM/TSP).

This clonotype was counted many times. The V and J genes are TRBV12-3 or TRBV12-4 and TRBJ1-5; TRBD1 agrees at 8 bases. V lost 6 bases, J lost 2 bases, and 3 bases stayed unmatched. This CDR3 region has 14 residues. Written as DNA, the CDR3 is TGTGCCAGCAGAGCGACAGGGGGCAATCAGCCCCAGCATTTT. Translating it yields CASRATGGNQPQHF.

The chain joins TRBV29-1 to TRBJ2-7; 9 nucleotides align to TRBD1. V lost 7 bases, J lost 3 bases, and 4 bases stayed unmatched. The germline gives CDR1 SQVTM, CDR2 ANQGSEA. This CDR3 is 12 amino acids long. For the CDR3, the DNA is TGCAGCGGGGGACAGGGAGTCTACGAGCAGTACTTC. Amino acid sequence: CSGGQGVYEQYF.

About this clonotype itself: Relative to the germline gene, one junction end is altered; a read error may explain this. V gene TRBV5-1 combines with J gene TRBJ1-2, with D maybe TRBD1 (5 bases). This CDR3 region has 15 residues. The V gene's germline CDR1 is SGHRS and CDR2 YFSETQ. CDR3 nucleotides: TGCGCCAGCAGCACCGGGACCCAGGATTACTATGGCTACAACTTC. It is translated as CASSTGTQDYYGYNF.

This clonotype has ten or more counts. This chain links TRBV6-5 with TRBJ1-1; D gene uncertain. Trimming shortened V by 4 bases and J by 0 bases, and 6 bases separated the two germline ends. The CDR3 is 13 residues long. CDR1 and CDR2 from the germline V gene are MNHEY and SVGAGI. The chain's CDR3 is CASSLVLNTEAFF. CDR3 nucleotides: TGTGCCAGCAGTTTAGTACTGAACACTGAAGCTTTCTTT.

This clonotype was recorded at least ten times. As DNA, the CDR3 is TGCGCCAGCAGCTTGGGAACGGGGGGGCTTGCTCCCCATGAGCAGTTCTTC. It codes for CASSLGTGGLAPHEQFF. This chain links TRBV5-1 with TRBJ2-1; 8 bases fit TRBD2. The CDR3 contains 17 residues. Germline values: CDR1 SGHRS, CDR2 YFSETQ. Trimming cost V 0 bases and J 8 bases; bases outside gene matches: 13.

The V and J genes are TRBV5-1 and TRBJ2-1; 10 positions agree with TRBD2. CDR1 SGHRS and CDR2 YFSETQ come from the germline V gene. The V segment lost 0 bases and the J segment 7 bases; nucleotides outside the gene matches: 4. There are 15 residues in the CDR3. CDR3 nucleotide sequence: TGCGCCAGCAGCTTGGGACAAGCGGGGGGGAATGAGCAGTTCTTC. It is translated as CASSLGQAGGNEQFF.

Many counts were recorded for this clonotype. The CDR3 reads CASSRDGGGYGYTF. In DNA form, the CDR3 reads TGTGCCAGCAGCAGGGATGGGGGCGGATACGGCTACACCTTC. The chain employs TRBV5-6 and TRBJ1-2, with D possibly being TRBD1 (6 bases). The CDR3 is made up of 14 amino acids. Trimming stripped 4 bases from V and 8 bases from J, with 18 bases between. CDR1 is SGHDT, CDR2 YYEEEE, per germline.

This clonotype was observed many times. The V gene is TRBV18, the J gene TRBJ1-1; no definite D call. The CDR3 is made up of 15 amino acids. The germline CDR1 and CDR2 sequences are KGHSH and LQKENI. Deletions cut 2 bases from V and 6 bases from J, with 16 bases between. In DNA, the CDR3 is TGTGCCAGCTCACCAGTGTTCCGGGATGATGCTGAAGCTTTCTTT. It translates to CASSPVFRDDAEAFF.

This clonotype was seen ten or more times. The rearrangement uses TRBV5-1 and TRBJ1-6; 10 bases map to TRBD1. With V trimmed by 4 bases and J by 5 bases, 12 bases remained unmatched. Germline CDR1 and CDR2: SGHRS and YFSETQ. The CDR3 spans 18 residues. The CDR3 loop reads CASSRGDRGLKNNSPLHF. CDR3 bases: TGCGCCAGCAGCAGAGGGGACAGGGGCCTTAAAAATAATTCACCCCTCCACTTT. The variable domain in full, with the rest retrieved from reference TRBV5-1 and TRBJ1-6, is KAGVTQTPRYLIKTRGQQVTLSCSPISGHRSVSWYQQTPGQGLQFLFEYFSETQRNKGNFPGRFSGRQFSNSRSEMNVSTLELGDSALYLCASSRGDRGLKNNSPLHFGNGTRLTVT.

This clonotype was seen ten or more times. The rearrangement joins TRBV27 to TRBJ1-2; 7 positions agree with TRBD1. V shed 5 bases and J 8 bases; nucleotides not matched to a gene: 8. Per the germline V gene, CDR1 is MNHEY and CDR2 is SMNVEV (reference sequence). This CDR3 spans 13 amino acids. For the CDR3, the DNA is TGTGCCAGCAGTCGAGGACAGGCAGGGGGCTACACCTTC. Translating it yields CASSRGQAGGYTF.

This clonotype has ten or more counts. The chain is built from TRBV6-5 and TRBJ1-1; D call uncertain. Trimming removed 2 bases at V and 1 base at J, with 11 bases between. The CDR3 contains 15 residues. Germline CDR1 and CDR2: MNHEY and SVGAGI. The CDR3 sequence is CASSYMAPPNTEAFF. CDR3 sequence (DNA): TGTGCCAGCAGTTACATGGCACCTCCGAACACTGAAGCTTTCTTT.

Ten or more counts support this clonotype. This chain joins TRBV20-1 and TRBJ2-3; a possible D gene is TRBD2 (5 bases). The CDR3 has 11 residues. Trimming cost V 5 bases and J 4 bases, with 7 bases left between them. Germline loops: CDR1 DFQATT, CDR2 SNEGSKA (reference sequence). CDR3 nucleotide sequence: TGCAGTGCTGAACTAGCAGATACGCAGTATTTT. It translates to CSAELADTQYF.

This clonotype was detected many times. The chain joins TRBV12-3 or TRBV12-4 to TRBJ1-2; D uncertain. The CDR3 covers 13 residues. Trimming shortened V by 3 bases and J by 0 bases, and 5 bases separated the two germline ends. CDR3 DNA: TGTGCCAGCAGTTTGTCCACTAACTATGGCTACACCTTC. This encodes CASSLSTNYGYTF.

In this sample, this clonotype turned up many times. The V and J genes are TRBV3-1 and TRBJ1-5; possible D gene TRBD1, 5 bases. V lost 4 bases and J 2 bases, leaving 12 bases between the germline ends. Germline CDR1 is LGHDT and CDR2 is YNNKEL (reference sequence). The CDR3 runs to 15 residues. The CDR3 DNA follows: TGTGCCAGCAGCCGTTCATCGACAGGCAATCAGCCCCAGCATTTT. Translation: CASSRSSTGNQPQHF.

V usage is TRBV5-1 and J usage is TRBJ2-7; 10 bases align to TRBD1. V lost 3 bases, J lost 7 bases, and 4 bases stayed unmatched. The CDR3 totals 13 residues. Germline values: CDR1 SGHRS, CDR2 YFSETQ. The CDR3 region is CASSSGQGNEQYF. The CDR3 coding sequence is TGCGCCAGCAGCTCGGGACAGGGGAATGAGCAGTACTTC.

There are many counts of this clonotype. The V gene is TRBV18, the J gene TRBJ1-2; D unresolved. V lost 5 bases to trimming and J lost 4 bases, with 11 bases between them. The CDR3 has 13 amino acids. The V gene's germline CDR1 is KGHSH and CDR2 LQKENI. The CDR3 spells CASSAGPPYGYTF. The CDR3 nucleotides read TGTGCCAGCTCAGCAGGCCCGCCCTATGGCTACACCTTC. The full variable domain, with the rest looked up from reference TRBV18 and TRBJ1-2, is NAGVMQNPRHLVRRRGQEARLRCSPMKGHSHVYWYRQLPEEGLKFMVYLQKENIIDESGMPKERFSAEFPKEGPSILRIQQVVRGDSAAYFCASSAGPPYGYTFGSGTRLTVV.

This clonotype was observed at least ten times. J is TRBJ2-7 and V is TRBV5-1, with TRBD1 as a possible D gene (7 bases). Germline V gene lookup returns CDR1 SGHRS and CDR2 YFSETQ. Trimming shortened V by 2 bases and J by 4 bases, and 13 bases separated the two germline ends. This CDR3 has 14 amino acids. DNA for the CDR3: TGCGCCAGCAGCTTCGGCAGGGGGGATTACGAGCAGTACTTC. Protein: CASSFGRGDYEQYF.